This T cell receptor beta chain was recovered during a study of cytomegalovirus exposure and HLA in healthy donors. Study observations and caveats: TRBV6-2, TRBV6-3 and some other V segments were unresolvable in 87-base-pair reads. Cytomegalovirus association was assigned to over 150 TCR beta chains. In an earlier analysis, productive rearrangement rates for most beta V segments clustered near 87% or 30%.

A single count supports this clone. Its antigen is not known. This CDR3 is 13 amino acids long. Per germline, CDR1 SGHTA and CDR2 FQGNSA. With 7 bases removed from V and 9 bases from J, the gap between germline ends came to 13 bases. PCR amplification relied on 60 Vbeta primers (plus 13 Jbeta primers). TCRdb's table, derived via immunoSEQ multiplex PCR, lists solely in-frame clones and lacks some. The table shows about 130,000 clones, with over 60% occurring only once. Material for sequencing was PBMCs. J is TRBJ1-6 and V is TRBV7-2; tentative D call: TRBD1 (6 bases). The receptor was derived from a man in his sixties in good health and CMV-seropositive. The CDR3 DNA reads as TGTGCCAGCACCAGACAGGCTCGTTCACCCCTCCACTTT. It yields the protein CASTRQARSPLHF.